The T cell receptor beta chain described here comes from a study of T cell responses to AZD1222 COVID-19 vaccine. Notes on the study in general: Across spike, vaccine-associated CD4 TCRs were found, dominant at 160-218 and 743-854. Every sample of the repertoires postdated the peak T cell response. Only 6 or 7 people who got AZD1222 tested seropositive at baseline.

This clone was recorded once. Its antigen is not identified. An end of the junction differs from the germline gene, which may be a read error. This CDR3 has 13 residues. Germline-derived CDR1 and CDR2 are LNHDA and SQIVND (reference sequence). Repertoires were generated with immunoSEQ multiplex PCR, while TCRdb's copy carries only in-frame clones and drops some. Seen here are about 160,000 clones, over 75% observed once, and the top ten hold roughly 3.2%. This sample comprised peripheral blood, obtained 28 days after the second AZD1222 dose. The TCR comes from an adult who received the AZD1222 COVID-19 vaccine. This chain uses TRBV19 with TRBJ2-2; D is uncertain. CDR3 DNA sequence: TGTGCCAGTGGTATCGGGCAGGCCGGGGAGCTGTTTTTT. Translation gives CASGIGQAGELFF.